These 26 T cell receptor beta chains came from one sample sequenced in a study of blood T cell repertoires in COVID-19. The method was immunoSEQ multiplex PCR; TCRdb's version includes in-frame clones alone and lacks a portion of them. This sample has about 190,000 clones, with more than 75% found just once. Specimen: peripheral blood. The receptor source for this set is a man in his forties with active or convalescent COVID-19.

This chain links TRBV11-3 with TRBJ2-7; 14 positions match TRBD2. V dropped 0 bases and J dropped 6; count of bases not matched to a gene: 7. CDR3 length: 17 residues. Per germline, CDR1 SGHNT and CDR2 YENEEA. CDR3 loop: CASSLEGLAGESGEQYF. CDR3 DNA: TGTGCCAGCAGCTTAGAGGGACTAGCGGGAGAAAGCGGCGAGCAGTACTTC. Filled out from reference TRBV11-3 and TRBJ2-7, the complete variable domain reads EAGVVQSPRYKIIEKKQPVAFWCNPISGHNTLYWYLQNLGQGPELLIRYENEEAVDDSQLPKDRFSAERLKGVDSTLKIQPAELGDSAVYLCASSLEGLAGESGEQYFGPGTRLTVT.

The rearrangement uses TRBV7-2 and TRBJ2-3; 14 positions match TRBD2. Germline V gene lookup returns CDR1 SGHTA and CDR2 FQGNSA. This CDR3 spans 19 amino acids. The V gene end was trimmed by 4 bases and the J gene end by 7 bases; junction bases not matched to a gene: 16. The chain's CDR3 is CASSSGGLAGGLPWNTQYF. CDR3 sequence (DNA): TGTGCCAGCAGCTCGGGCGGACTAGCGGGGGGACTTCCCTGGAATACGCAGTATTTT. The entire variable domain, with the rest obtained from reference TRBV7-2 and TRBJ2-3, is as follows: GAGVSQSPSNKVTEKGKDVELRCDPISGHTALYWYRQSLGQGLEFLIYFQGNSAPDKSGLPSDRFSAERTGGSVSTLTIQRTQQEDSAVYLCASSSGGLAGGLPWNTQYFGPGTRLTVL.

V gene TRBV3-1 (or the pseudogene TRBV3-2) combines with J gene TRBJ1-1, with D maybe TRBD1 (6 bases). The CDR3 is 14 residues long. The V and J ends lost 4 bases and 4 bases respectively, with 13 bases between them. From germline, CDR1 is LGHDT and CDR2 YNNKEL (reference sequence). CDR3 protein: CASSRTGMGTEAFF. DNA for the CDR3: TGTGCCAGCAGCCGAACAGGGATGGGCACTGAAGCTTTCTTT.

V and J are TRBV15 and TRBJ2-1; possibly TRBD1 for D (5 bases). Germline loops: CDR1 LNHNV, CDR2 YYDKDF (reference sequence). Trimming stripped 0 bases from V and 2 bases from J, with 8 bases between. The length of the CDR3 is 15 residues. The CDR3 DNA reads TGTGCCACCAGCAGAGATAAGGGGACCTACAATGAGCAGTTCTTC. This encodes CATSRDKGTYNEQFF.

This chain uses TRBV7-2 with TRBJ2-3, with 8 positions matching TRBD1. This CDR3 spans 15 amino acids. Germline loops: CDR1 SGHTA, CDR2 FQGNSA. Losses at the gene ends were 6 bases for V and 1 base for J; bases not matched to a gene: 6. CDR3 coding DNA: TGTGCCAGCAGATACGTGACAGGGGGCACAGATACGCAGTATTTT. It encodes CASRYVTGGTDTQYF. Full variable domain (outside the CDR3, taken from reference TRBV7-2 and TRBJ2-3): GAGVSQSPSNKVTEKGKDVELRCDPISGHTALYWYRQSLGQGLEFLIYFQGNSAPDKSGLPSDRFSAERTGGSVSTLTIQRTQQEDSAVYLCASRYVTGGTDTQYFGPGTRLTVL.

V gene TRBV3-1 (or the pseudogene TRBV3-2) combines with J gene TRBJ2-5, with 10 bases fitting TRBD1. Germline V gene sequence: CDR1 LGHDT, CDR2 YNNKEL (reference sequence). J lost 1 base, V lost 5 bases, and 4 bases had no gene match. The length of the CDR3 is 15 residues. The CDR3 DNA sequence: TGTGCCAGCAGCGCCCGACAGGGGGCCCAAGAGACCCAGTACTTC. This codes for CASSARQGAQETQYF.

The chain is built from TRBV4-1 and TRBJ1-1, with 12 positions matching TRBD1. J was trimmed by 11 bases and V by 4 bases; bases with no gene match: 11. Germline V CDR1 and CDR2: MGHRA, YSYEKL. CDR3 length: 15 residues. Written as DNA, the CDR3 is TGCGCCAGCAGCCTGGGGACAGGGGGCTCTAGAGGGGCTTTCTTT. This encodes CASSLGTGGSRGAFF.

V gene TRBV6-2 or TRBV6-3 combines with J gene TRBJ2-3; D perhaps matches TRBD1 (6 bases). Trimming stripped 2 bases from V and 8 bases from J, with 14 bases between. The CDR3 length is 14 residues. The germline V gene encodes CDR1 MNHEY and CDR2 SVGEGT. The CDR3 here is CASSYPVDRLTQYF. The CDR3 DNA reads TGTGCCAGCAGTTACCCCGTGGACAGACTTACGCAGTATTTT.

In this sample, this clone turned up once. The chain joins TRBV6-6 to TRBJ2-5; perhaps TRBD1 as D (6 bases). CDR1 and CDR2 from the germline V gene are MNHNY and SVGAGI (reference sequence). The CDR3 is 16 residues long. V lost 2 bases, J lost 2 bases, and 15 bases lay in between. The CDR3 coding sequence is TGTGCCAGCAGTTACGCCCTAGCTGGACAGCAAGAGACCCAGTACTTC. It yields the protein CASSYALAGQQETQYF.

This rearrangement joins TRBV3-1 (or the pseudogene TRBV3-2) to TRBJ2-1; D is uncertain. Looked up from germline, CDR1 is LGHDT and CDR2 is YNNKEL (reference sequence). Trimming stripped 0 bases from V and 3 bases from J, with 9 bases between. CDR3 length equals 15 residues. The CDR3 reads CASSQDPADYNEQFF. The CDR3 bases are TGTGCCAGCAGCCAAGATCCCGCAGACTACAATGAGCAGTTCTTC.

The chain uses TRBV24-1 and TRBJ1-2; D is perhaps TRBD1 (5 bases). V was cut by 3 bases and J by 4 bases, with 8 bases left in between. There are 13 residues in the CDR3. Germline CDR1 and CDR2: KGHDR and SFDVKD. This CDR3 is CATSDRDSYGYTF. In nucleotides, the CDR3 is TGTGCCACCAGTGATCGCGACAGCTATGGCTACACCTTC.

The DNA of the CDR3 is TGTGCCATCAGTTCGGACAGGGGGAATTCACCCCTCCACTTT. This encodes CAISSDRGNSPLHF. The chain has TRBV10-3 and TRBJ1-6; 10 bases match TRBD1. Trimming cost V 5 bases and J 7 bases; bases outside gene matches: 2. This CDR3 contains 14 residues. From germline, CDR1 is ENHRY and CDR2 SYGVKD.

In DNA, the CDR3 is TGTGCCATCAGTGAAGTGGGAGGGGGGTTCAGTGAGCAGTTCTTC. Translation gives CAISEVGGGFSEQFF. V gene TRBV10-3 combines with J gene TRBJ2-1, with D perhaps matching TRBD2 (7 bases). Trimming took 3 bases from V and 9 from J, leaving 18 bases between them. The CDR3 is made up of 15 amino acids. Germline-derived CDR1 and CDR2 are ENHRY and SYGVKD.

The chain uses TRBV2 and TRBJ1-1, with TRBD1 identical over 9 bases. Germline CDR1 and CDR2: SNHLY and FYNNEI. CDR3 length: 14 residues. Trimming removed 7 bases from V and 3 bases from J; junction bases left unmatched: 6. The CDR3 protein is CASNDRGVDTEAFF. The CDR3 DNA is TGTGCCAGCAACGACAGGGGGGTTGACACTGAAGCTTTCTTT.

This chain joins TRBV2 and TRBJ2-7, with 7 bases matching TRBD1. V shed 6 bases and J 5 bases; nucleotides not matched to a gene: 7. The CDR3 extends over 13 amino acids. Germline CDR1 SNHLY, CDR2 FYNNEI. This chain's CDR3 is CASRDRVGNEQYF. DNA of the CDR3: TGTGCCAGCAGAGACAGGGTAGGGAACGAGCAGTACTTC.

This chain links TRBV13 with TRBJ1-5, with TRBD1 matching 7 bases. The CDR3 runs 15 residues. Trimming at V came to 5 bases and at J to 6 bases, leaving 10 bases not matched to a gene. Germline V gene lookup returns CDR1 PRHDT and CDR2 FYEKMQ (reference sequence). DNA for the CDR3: TGTGCCAGCAGCCGAAGGGACAGAACTCTTCAGCCCCAGCATTTT. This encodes CASSRRDRTLQPQHF.

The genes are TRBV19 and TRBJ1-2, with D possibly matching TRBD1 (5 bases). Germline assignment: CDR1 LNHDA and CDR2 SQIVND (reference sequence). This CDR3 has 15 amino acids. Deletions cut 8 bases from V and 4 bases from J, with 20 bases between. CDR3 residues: CASSSLDIRIYGYTF. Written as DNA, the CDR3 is TGTGCCAGTTCCAGCCTGGACATCAGAATCTATGGCTACACCTTC. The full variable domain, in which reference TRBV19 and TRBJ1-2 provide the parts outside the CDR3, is DGGITQSPKYLFRKEGQNVTLSCEQNLNHDAMYWYRQDPGQGLRLIYYSQIVNDFQKGDIAEGYSVSREKKESFPLTVTSAQKNPTAFYLCASSSLDIRIYGYTFGSGTRLTVV.

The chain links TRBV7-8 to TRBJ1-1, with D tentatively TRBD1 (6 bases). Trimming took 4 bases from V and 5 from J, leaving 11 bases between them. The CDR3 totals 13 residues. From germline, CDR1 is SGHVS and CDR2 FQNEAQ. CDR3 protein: CASSYARGTEAFF. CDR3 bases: TGTGCCAGCAGCTACGCTAGGGGGACTGAAGCTTTCTTT.

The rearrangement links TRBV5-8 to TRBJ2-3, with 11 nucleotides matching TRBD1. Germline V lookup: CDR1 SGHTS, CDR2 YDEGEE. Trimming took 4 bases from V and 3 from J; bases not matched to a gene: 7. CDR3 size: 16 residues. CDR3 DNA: TGTGCCAGCAGCATACGGACAGGGGGCCTGACAGATACGCAGTATTTT. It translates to CASSIRTGGLTDTQYF.

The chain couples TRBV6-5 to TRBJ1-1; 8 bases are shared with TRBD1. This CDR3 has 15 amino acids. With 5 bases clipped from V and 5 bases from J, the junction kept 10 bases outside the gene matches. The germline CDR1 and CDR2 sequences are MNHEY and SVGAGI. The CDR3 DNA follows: TGTGCCAGCAGTACAGGGGGTGGGTTTAGAACTGAAGCTTTCTTT. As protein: CASSTGGGFRTEAFF.

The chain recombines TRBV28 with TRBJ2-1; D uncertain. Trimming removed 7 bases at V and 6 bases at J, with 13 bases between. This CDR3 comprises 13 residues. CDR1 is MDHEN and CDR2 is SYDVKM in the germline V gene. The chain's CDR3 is CASKVRVVNEQFF. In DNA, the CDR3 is TGTGCCAGCAAAGTTCGAGTTGTCAATGAGCAGTTCTTC.

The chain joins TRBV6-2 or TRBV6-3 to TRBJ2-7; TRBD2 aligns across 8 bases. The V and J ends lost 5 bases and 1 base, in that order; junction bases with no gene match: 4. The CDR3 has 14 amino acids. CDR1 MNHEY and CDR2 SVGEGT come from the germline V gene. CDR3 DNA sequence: TGTGCCAGCAGTACTAGCGGAACTTCCTACGAGCAGTACTTC. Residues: CASSTSGTSYEQYF.

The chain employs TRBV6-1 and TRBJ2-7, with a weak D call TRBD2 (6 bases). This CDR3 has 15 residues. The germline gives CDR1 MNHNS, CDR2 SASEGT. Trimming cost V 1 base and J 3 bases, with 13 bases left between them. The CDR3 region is CASSEVGGAYYEQYF. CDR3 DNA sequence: TGTGCCAGCAGTGAAGTAGGAGGGGCGTACTACGAGCAGTACTTC.

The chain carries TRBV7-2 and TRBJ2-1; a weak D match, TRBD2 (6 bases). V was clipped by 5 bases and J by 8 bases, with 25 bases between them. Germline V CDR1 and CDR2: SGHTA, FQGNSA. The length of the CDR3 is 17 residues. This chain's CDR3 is CASSHQRAPGSFDEQFF. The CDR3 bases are TGTGCCAGCAGCCACCAGCGCGCTCCCGGGAGCTTCGATGAGCAGTTCTTC.

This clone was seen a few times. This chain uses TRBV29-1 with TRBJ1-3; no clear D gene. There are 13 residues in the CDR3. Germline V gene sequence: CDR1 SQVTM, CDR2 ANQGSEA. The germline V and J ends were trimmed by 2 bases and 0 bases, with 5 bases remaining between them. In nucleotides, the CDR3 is TGCAGCGTTGAATACAGCTCTGGAAACACCATATATTTT. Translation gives CSVEYSSGNTIYF.

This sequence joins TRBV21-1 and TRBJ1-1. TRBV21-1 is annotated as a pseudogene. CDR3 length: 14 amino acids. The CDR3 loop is CASSSREPNTEAFF. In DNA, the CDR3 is TGTGCCAGCAGCAGCCGGGAACCGAACACTGAAGCTTTCTTT.